Only a few counts were recorded for the clone carrying this T cell receptor beta chain. Its antigen is not identified. One junction end disagrees with the germline gene, perhaps due to a read error. TCRdb reprocessed the 5' RACE reads via MiXCR and lists one record per CDR3 protein. Found here are some 240,000 distinct CDR3 sequences, 8% to 9.5% of them singletons; the top ten hold over 6.5%. This sample is drawn from a study of CD8 T cells in ankylosing spondylitis. Points from the study as a whole: Apparently characteristic of ankylosing spondylitis blood was a TCR beta motif (under ten highly homologous variants).

This CDR3 comprises 16 residues. Germline CDR1 and CDR2: LGHNA and YSLEER. Sequencing was done on a sample of blood, either unsorted or a sorted T cell fraction (not recorded which). This clonotype originated in a male donor with ankylosing spondylitis or in good health (not recorded which). This chain joins TRBV4-3 and TRBJ2-3, with D possibly being TRBD2 (7 bases). The DNA of the CDR3 is TGCGCCAGCAGCCAAGAAGTTAGAGTCGGGGGGCAACACAGACTTTTT. The encoded protein is CASSQEVRVGGQHRLF.